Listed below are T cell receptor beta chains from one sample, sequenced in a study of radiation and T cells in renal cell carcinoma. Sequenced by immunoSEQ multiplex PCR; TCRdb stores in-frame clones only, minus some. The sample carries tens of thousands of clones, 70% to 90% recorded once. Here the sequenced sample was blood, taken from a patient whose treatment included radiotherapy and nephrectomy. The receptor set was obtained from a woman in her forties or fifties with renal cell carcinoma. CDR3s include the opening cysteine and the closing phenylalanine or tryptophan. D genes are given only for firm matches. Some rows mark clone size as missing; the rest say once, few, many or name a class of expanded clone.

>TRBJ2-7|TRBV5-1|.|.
TGCGCCAGCAGCCCCGGGACATACGACTACGAGCAGTACTTC
CASSPGTYDYEQYF
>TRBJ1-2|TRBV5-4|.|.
TGTGCCAGCAGCTTGACAGCTGCTAACTATGGCTACACCTTC
CASSLTAANYGYTF
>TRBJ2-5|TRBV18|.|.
TGTGCCAGCACCCCTTTGGGGGTCCAAGAGACCCAGTACTTC
CASTPLGVQETQYF
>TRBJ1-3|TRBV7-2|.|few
TGTGCCAGCAGCTTAGACAGGTCGGGAAACACCATATATTTT
CASSLDRSGNTIYF
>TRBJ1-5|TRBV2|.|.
TGTGCCAGCAGTGAAGGCAGCTACAATCAGCCCCAGCATTTT
CASSEGSYNQPQHF
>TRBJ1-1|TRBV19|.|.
TGTGCCAGTAGTCAGCGGGACAAAGCTTTCTTT
CASSQRDKAFF
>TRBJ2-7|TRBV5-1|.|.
TGCGCCAGCAGGCAGGGTTTTAACGAGCAGTACTTC
CASRQGFNEQYF
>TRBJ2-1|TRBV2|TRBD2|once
TGTGCCAGCAGGATAGCGGGAGGGCTCTACAATGAGCAGTTCTTC
CASRIAGGLYNEQFF
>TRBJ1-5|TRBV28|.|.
TGTGCCAGCAGTTTGGTAGGCGATAGCAATCAGCCCCAGCATTTT
CASSLVGDSNQPQHF
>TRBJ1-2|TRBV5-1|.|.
TGCGCCAGCAGTGCTTTGTCCTCCGACTATGGCTACACCTTC
CASSALSSDYGYTF
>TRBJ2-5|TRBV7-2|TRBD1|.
TGTGCCAGCAGCCTAGGGGGCAGGGAAGAGACCCAGTACTTC
CASSLGGREETQYF
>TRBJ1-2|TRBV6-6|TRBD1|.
TGTGCCAGCAGGACCGGGACAGGGGGCATTTACTATGGCTACACCTTC
CASRTGTGGIYYGYTF
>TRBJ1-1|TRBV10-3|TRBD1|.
TGTGCCATCACCGGACAGGAGAACACTGAAGCTTTCTTT
CAITGQENTEAFF
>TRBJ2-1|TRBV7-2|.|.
TGTGCCAGCAGCTTAGCCCCTGGCGATGAGCAGTTCTTC
CASSLAPGDEQFF
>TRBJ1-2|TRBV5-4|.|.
TGTGCCAGCAGCTTGCGATGGCAGGCGGTCCTCTATGGCTACACCTTC
CASSLRWQAVLYGYTF
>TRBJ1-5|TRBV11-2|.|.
TGTGCCAGCAGCTTCGACCACAATCAGCCCCAGCATTTT
CASSFDHNQPQHF
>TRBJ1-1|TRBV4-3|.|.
TGCGCCAGCAGCCAAGTTACGAACTCTGAAGCTTTCTTT
CASSQVTNSEAFF
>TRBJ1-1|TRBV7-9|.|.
TGTGCCAGCAGCCGCTCCCGCGGGCGCCTGAACACTGAAGCTTTCTTT
CASSRSRGRLNTEAFF
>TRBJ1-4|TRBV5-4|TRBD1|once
TGTGCCAGCAGCAAATCGACAGGGGTTTCTGAAAAACTGTTTTTT
CASSKSTGVSEKLFF
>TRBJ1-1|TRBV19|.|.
TGTGCCAGTAGTACCCGAGGCCTGAACACTGAAGCTTTCTTT
CASSTRGLNTEAFF
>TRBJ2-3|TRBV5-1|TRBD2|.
TGCGCCAGCAGCCATAGCGGGAGGCGGGGAGATACGCAGTATTTT
CASSHSGRRGDTQYF
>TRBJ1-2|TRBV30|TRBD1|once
TGTGCCTGGAGTGTAGTTCGACAGGGGGACTATGGCTACACCTTC
CAWSVVRQGDYGYTF
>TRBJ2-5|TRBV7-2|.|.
TGTGCCAGCAGCTTAGGGGTCCAAGAGACCCAGTACTTC
CASSLGVQETQYF
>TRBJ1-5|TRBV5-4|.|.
TGTGCCAGCAGCTCCCTTGGTAGCAATCAGCCCCAGCATTTT
CASSSLGSNQPQHF
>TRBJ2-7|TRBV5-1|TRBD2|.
TGCGCCAGCAGCTTGGGGCGGGAGGGCGAGCAGTACTTC
CASSLGREGEQYF
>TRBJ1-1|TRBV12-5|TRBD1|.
TGTGCTAGTGGTTTTTCCGGGACAGGCAAGAACACTGAAGCTTTCTTT
CASGFSGTGKNTEAFF
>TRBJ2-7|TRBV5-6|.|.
TGTGCCAGCAGCTACGACAGCTCCTACGAGCAGTACTTC
CASSYDSSYEQYF
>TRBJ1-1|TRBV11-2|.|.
TGTGCCAGCAGCGAAGGGGGCACTGAAGCTTTCTTT
CASSEGGTEAFF
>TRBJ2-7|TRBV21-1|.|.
TGTGCCAGCACCCCCGACGGGGACAGGCTCTACGAGCAGTACTTC
CASTPDGDRLYEQYF
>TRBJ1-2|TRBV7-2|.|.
TGTGCCAGCAGCTTGGACCCTAACTATGGCTACACCTTC
CASSLDPNYGYTF
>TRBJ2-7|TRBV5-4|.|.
TGTGCCAGCAGCTCCGGACAGCTTTACGAGCAGTACTTC
CASSSGQLYEQYF